The rows below give T cell receptor beta chains drawn from one sample of a study of blood T cell repertoires in COVID-19. The method was immunoSEQ multiplex PCR; TCRdb's version includes in-frame clones alone and lacks a portion of them. The sample carries 250,000 to 350,000 clones, approximately 85% recorded once. Material: peripheral blood. Receptors were obtained from a human donor with COVID-19, enrolled during active disease. The donor label of this sample is uncertain. CDR3s include the opening cysteine and the closing phenylalanine or tryptophan. Fields, in order: D gene, clone size, J gene, V gene, CDR3 protein, CDR3 DNA. A D gene is named only where the DNA matches it firmly. Clone sizes are given selectively: once, few, many, or a class where the clone is expanded.

>.|.|TRBJ2-3|TRBV10-3
CAISESPKRRAADTQYF
TGTGCCATCAGTGAGTCCCCAAAGCGGAGGGCGGCAGATACGCAGTATTTT
>.|.|TRBJ1-4|TRBV30
CAWKGRTNEKLFF
TGTGCCTGGAAAGGGAGAACTAATGAAAAACTGTTTTTT
>TRBD1|.|TRBJ2-1|TRBV5-1
CASSRETGSSYNEQFF
TGCGCCAGCAGCCGAGAGACAGGGAGCTCCTACAATGAGCAGTTCTTC
>.|.|TRBJ2-6|TRBV19
CASSIWGSSGANVLTF
TGTGCCAGTAGTATCTGGGGCAGCTCTGGGGCCAACGTCCTGACTTTC
>TRBD1|.|TRBJ1-5|TRBV6-5
CASILDRGLHQPQHF
TGTGCCAGCATTCTGGACAGGGGGCTTCATCAGCCCCAGCATTTT
>.|.|TRBJ1-3|TRBV28
CASSRQSSGNTIYF
TGTGCCAGCAGCCGACAGAGCTCTGGAAACACCATATATTTT
>TRBD2|.|TRBJ2-5|TRBV2
CASSWTRSQTQYF
TGTGCCAGCAGTTGGACTAGGAGTCAGACCCAGTACTTC
>TRBD2|.|TRBJ2-7|TRBV2
CASSASREAGAYEQYF
TGTGCCAGCAGTGCCAGCCGGGAAGCGGGAGCCTACGAGCAGTACTTC
>.|.|TRBJ1-2|TRBV7-2
CASSSQGNRRDAYTF
TGTGCCAGCAGCTCCCAGGGGAACAGACGCGATGCCTACACCTTC
>.|.|TRBJ2-1|TRBV21-1
CASSKAKPGLAAINEQFF
TGTGCCAGCAGCAAAGCGAAGCCGGGACTAGCGGCTATCAATGAGCAGTTCTTC
>TRBD2|.|TRBJ2-1|TRBV27
CASSLSYVPSGRWNEQFF
TGTGCCAGCAGTTTATCGTACGTTCCTAGCGGGAGGTGGAATGAGCAGTTCTTC
>.|.|TRBJ1-4|TRBV5-1
CASSLRVAGANEKLFF
TGCGCCAGCAGCCTCAGGGTAGCTGGAGCTAATGAAAAACTGTTTTTT
>.|.|TRBJ2-3|TRBV7-6
CASSLATTLTVDTQYF
TGTGCCAGCAGCTTAGCGACCACCTTGACAGTAGATACGCAGTATTTT
>.|.|TRBJ2-2|TRBV19
CASSTQVGQSNTGELFF
TGTGCCAGTAGCACCCAGGTGGGGCAGTCGAACACCGGGGAGCTGTTTTTT
>TRBD2|.|TRBJ2-3|TRBV6-1
CASSADGLAGEGDTQYF
TGTGCCAGCAGTGCCGATGGACTAGCGGGAGAAGGAGATACGCAGTATTTT
>TRBD2|.|TRBJ2-7|TRBV4-1
CASSQDGPSGDEQYF
TGCGCCAGCAGCCAAGATGGTCCTAGCGGTGACGAGCAGTACTTC
>TRBD1|.|TRBJ1-5|TRBV2
CASSSNPGQPNQPQHF
TGTGCCAGCAGTTCTAATCCGGGACAGCCCAATCAGCCCCAGCATTTT
>TRBD2|.|TRBJ2-7|TRBV28
CASSPRGGSSYEQYF
TGTGCCAGCAGTCCCCGCGGGGGGAGCTCCTACGAGCAGTACTTC
>.|.|TRBJ1-5|TRBV19
CASSEHRDSQPQHF
TGTGCCAGTTCCGAACACAGGGATAGCCAGCCCCAGCATTTT
>.|.|TRBJ2-1|TRBV3-1/TRBV3-2
CASSHLEGEQFF
TGTGCCAGCAGCCACCTGGAGGGTGAGCAGTTCTTC
>.|.|TRBJ2-2|TRBV28
CASSLFREVTGELFF
TGTGCCAGCAGTTTATTCAGGGAGGTCACCGGGGAGCTGTTTTTT
>TRBD1|.|TRBJ1-4|TRBV27
CASSLQGATNEKLFF
TGTGCCAGCAGTTTACAGGGGGCGACTAATGAAAAACTGTTTTTT
>TRBD1|.|TRBJ1-2|TRBV10-2
CASSESTGGGNYGYTF
TGCGCCAGCAGTGAGTCTACAGGGGGGGGTAACTATGGCTACACCTTC
>TRBD1|.|TRBJ1-2|TRBV10-3
CAISVTGGYGYTF
TGTGCCATCAGTGTTACAGGGGGCTATGGCTACACCTTC
>.|.|TRBJ2-3|TRBV5-4
CASSLAGAADTQYF
TGTGCCAGCAGCTTGGCGGGAGCTGCAGATACGCAGTATTTT
>TRBD2|.|TRBJ2-1|TRBV19
CASSIVAGAGFNEQFF
TGTGCCAGTAGTATAGTGGCGGGAGCGGGGTTCAATGAGCAGTTCTTC
>.|.|TRBJ1-5|TRBV30
CAWSQGPGNQPQHF
TGTGCCTGGAGTCAGGGGCCGGGCAATCAGCCCCAGCATTTT
>.|.|TRBJ1-6|TRBV5-4
CASSLAEANSPLHF
TGTGCCAGCAGCTTGGCCGAAGCTAATTCACCCCTCCACTTT
>TRBD2|.|TRBJ2-7|TRBV5-1
CASSVRLAGYEQYF
TGCGCCAGCAGCGTCCGACTAGCGGGCTACGAGCAGTACTTC
>TRBD2|.|TRBJ2-1|TRBV11-3
CASSQGPSGSNEQFF
TGTGCCAGCAGCCAGGGCCCTAGCGGGAGCAACGAGCAGTTCTTC
>TRBD2|.|TRBJ2-2|TRBV27
CASSLGLATGELFF
TGTGCCAGCAGTTTGGGACTAGCGACCGGGGAGCTGTTTTTT
>TRBD2|once|TRBJ2-1|TRBV6-1
CASSGRSSGLLGRLYNEQFF
TGTGCCAGCAGTGGTCGCTCTAGCGGGCTCCTGGGTCGCCTTTACAATGAGCAGTTCTTC
>.|few|TRBJ1-2|TRBV28
CASSPGEPPYGYTF
TGTGCCAGCAGCCCAGGGGAGCCCCCGTATGGCTACACCTTC
>.|few|TRBJ2-5|TRBV12-3/TRBV12-4
CASSLQWETQYF
TGTGCCAGCAGTTTACAGTGGGAGACCCAGTACTTC